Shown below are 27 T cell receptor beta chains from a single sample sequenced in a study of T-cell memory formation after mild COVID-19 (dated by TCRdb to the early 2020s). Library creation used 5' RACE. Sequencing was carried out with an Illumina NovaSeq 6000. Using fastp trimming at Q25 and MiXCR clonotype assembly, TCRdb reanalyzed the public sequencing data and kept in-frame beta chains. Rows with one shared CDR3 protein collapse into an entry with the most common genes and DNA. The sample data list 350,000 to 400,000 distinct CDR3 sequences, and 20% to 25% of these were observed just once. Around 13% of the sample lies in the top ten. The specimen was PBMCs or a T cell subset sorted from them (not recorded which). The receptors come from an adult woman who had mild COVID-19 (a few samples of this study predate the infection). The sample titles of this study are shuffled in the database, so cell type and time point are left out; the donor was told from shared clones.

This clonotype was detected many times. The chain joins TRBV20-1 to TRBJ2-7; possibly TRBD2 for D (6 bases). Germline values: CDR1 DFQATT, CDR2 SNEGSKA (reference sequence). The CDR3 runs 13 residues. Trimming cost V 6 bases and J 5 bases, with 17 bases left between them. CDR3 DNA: TGCAGTGCCGTACGGGGGAAAGGGGACGAGCAGTACTTC. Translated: CSAVRGKGDEQYF.

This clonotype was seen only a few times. CDR3 in amino acids: CASSLDSYYGYTF. In DNA form, the CDR3 reads TGTGCCAGCAGCTTGGACAGCTACTATGGCTACACCTTC. The V and J genes are TRBV7-2 and TRBJ1-2; tentatively, D is TRBD1 (6 bases). Germline V gives CDR1 SGHTA, CDR2 FQGNSA. With 3 bases removed from V and 3 bases from J, the gap between germline ends came to 8 bases. The CDR3 length is 13 residues.

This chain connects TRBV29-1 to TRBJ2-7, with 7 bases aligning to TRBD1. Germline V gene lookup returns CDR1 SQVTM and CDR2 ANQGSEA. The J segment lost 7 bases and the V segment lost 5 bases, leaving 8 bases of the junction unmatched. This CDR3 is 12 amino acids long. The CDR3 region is CSVRQGRQEQYF. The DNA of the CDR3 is TGCAGCGTTCGACAGGGTAGACAGGAGCAGTACTTC.

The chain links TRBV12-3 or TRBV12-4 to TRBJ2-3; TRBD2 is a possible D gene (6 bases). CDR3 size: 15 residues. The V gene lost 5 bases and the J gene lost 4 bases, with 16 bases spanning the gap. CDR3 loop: CASSMEGLGSDTQYF. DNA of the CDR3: TGTGCCAGCAGTATGGAGGGCCTGGGCTCAGATACGCAGTATTTT.

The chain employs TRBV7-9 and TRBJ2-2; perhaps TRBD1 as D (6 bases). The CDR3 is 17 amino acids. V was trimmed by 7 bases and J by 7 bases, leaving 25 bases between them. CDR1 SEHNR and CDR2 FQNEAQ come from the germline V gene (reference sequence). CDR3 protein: CASTPVPETGRGGELFF. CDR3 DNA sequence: TGTGCCAGCACCCCGGTCCCCGAGACAGGCCGAGGCGGGGAGCTGTTTTTT.

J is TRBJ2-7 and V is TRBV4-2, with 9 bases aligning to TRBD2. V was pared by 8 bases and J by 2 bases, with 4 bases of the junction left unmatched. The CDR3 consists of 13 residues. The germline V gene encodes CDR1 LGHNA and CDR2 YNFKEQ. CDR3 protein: CASAAGGPYEQYF. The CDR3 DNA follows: TGTGCCAGCGCTGCGGGAGGGCCCTACGAGCAGTACTTC.

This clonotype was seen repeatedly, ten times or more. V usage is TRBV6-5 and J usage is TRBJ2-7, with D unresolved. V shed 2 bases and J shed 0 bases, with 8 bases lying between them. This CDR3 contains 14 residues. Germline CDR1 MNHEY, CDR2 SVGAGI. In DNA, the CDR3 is TGTGCCAGCAGTTACATCCCGAACTCCTACGAGCAGTACTTC. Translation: CASSYIPNSYEQYF.

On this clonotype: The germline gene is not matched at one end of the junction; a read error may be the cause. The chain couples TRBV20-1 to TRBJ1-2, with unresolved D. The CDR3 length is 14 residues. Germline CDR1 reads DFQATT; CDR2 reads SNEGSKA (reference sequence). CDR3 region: CSANDPLNPYGYAF. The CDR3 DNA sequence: TGCAGTGCAAACGACCCCCTGAACCCCTATGGCTACGCCTTC.

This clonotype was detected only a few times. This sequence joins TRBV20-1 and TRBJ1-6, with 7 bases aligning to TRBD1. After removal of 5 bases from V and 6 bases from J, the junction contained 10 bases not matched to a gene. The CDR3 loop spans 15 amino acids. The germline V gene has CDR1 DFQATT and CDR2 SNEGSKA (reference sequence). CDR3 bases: TGCAGTGCTGTCAGACAGGGTTGGGCTAATTCACCCCTCCACTTT. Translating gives CSAVRQGWANSPLHF.

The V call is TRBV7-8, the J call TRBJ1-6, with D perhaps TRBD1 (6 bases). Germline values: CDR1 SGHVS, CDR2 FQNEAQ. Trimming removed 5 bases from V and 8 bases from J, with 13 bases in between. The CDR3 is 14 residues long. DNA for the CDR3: TGTGCCAGCAGCCCACAGGGTTGGGATTCACCCCTCCACTTT. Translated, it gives CASSPQGWDSPLHF.

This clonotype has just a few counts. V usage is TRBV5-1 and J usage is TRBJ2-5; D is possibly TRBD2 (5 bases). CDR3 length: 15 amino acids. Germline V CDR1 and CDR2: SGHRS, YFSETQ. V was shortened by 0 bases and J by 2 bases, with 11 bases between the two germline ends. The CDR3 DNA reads TGCGCCAGCAGCTTGGGAAACCCGGGACAAGAGACCCAGTACTTC. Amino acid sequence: CASSLGNPGQETQYF.

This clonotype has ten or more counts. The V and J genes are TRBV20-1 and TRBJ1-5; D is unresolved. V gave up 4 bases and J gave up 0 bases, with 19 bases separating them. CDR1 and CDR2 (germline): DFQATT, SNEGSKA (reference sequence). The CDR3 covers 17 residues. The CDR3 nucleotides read TGCAGTGCTATCCACTCGAGTAGGCATAATAGCAATCAGCCCCAGCATTTT. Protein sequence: CSAIHSSRHNSNQPQHF.

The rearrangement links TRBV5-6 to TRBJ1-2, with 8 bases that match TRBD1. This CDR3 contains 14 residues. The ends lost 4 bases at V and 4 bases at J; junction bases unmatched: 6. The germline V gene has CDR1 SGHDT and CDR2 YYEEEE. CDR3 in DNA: TGTGCCAGCAGCGCAGGACAGGGTTTCTATGGCTACACCTTC. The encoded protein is CASSAGQGFYGYTF.

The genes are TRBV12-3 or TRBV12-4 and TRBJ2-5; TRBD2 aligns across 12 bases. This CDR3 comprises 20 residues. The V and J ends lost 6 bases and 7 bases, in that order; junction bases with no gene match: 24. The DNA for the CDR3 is TGTGCCAGCAGCCCGGAAGCCGGGACAGGGGCTAGCGGGAGGGTTGGGACCCAGTACTTC. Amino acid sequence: CASSPEAGTGASGRVGTQYF.

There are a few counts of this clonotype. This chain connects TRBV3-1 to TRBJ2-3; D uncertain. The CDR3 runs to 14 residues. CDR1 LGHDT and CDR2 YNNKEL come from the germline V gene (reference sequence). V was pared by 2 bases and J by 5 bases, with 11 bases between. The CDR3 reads CASSQNRIEDTQYF. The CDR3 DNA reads TGTGCCAGCAGCCAAAATAGGATTGAAGATACGCAGTATTTT.

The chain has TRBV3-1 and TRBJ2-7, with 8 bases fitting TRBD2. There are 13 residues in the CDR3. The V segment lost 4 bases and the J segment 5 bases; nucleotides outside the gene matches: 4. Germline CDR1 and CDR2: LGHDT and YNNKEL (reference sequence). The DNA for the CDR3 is TGTGCCAGCAGCCCGCCGGGGGGGCACGAGCAGTACTTC. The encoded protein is CASSPPGGHEQYF.

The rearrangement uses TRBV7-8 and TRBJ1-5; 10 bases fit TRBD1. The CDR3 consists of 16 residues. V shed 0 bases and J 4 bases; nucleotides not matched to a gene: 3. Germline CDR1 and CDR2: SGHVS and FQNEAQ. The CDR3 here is CASSLARTGGNQPQHF. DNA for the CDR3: TGTGCCAGCAGCTTAGCCCGGACAGGGGGGAATCAGCCCCAGCATTTT.

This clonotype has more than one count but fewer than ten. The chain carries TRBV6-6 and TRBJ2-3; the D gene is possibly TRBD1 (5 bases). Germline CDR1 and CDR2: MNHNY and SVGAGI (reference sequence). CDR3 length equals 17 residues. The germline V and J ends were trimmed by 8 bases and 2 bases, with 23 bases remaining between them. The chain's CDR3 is CASVLNPDIVDTDTQYF. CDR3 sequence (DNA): TGTGCCAGCGTACTAAACCCGGACATCGTTGACACAGATACGCAGTATTTT.

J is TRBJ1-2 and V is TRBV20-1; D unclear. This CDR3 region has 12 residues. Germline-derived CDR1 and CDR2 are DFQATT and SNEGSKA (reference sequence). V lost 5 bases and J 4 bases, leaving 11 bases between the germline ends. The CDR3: CSARHPSYGYTF. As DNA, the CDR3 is TGCAGTGCTCGACACCCCAGCTATGGCTACACCTTC.

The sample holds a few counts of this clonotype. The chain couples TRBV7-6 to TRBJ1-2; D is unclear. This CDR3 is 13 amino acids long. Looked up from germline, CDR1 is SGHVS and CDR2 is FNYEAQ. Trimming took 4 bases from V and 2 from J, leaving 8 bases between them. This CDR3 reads CASSSRANYGYTF. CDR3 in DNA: TGTGCCAGCAGCTCTAGGGCGAACTATGGCTACACCTTC.

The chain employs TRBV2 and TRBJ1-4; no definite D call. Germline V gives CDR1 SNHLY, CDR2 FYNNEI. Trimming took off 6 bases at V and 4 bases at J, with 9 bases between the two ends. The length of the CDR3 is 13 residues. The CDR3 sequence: CASSGEHNEKLFF. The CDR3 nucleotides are TGTGCCAGCAGCGGCGAACATAATGAAAAACTGTTTTTT.

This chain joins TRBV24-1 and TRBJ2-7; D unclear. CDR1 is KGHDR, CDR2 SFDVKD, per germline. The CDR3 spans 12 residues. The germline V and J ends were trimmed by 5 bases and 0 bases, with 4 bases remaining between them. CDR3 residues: CATSGSSYEQYF. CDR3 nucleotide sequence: TGTGCCACCAGTGGTAGCTCCTACGAGCAGTACTTC.

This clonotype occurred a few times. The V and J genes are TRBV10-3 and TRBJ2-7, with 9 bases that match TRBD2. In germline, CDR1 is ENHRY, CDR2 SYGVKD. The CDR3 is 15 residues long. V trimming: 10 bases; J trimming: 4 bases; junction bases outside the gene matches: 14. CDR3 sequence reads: CATVRGSGSAYEQYF. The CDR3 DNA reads TGTGCCACCGTCAGAGGTAGCGGGAGTGCTTACGAGCAGTACTTC.

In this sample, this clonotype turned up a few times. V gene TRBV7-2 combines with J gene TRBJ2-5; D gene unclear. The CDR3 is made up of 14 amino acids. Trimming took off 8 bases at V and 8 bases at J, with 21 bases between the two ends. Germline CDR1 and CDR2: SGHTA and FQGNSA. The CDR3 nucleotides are TGTGCCAGCTCCTCTCAGGCTCCCGACCCTACCCAGTACTTC. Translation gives CASSSQAPDPTQYF.

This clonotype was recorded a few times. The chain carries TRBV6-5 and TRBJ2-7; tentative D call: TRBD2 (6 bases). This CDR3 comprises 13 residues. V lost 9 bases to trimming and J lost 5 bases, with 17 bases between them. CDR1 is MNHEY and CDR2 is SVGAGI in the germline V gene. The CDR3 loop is CARPTVTSDEQYF. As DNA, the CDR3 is TGTGCCAGACCAACGGTGACTAGTGACGAGCAGTACTTC.

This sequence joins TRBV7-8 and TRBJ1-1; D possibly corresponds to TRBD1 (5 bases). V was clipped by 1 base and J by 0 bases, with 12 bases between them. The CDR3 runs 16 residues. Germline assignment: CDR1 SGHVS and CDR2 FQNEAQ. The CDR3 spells CASSLGGPGLNTEAFF. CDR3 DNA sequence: TGTGCCAGCAGCTTAGGAGGGCCAGGGCTGAACACTGAAGCTTTCTTT.

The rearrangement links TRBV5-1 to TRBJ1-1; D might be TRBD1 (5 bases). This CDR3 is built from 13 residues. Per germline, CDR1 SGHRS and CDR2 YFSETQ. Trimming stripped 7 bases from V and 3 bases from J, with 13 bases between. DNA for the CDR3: TGCGCCAGCGGGAGGCAGGGAGACACTGAAGCTTTCTTT. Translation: CASGRQGDTEAFF.